This is a list of T cell receptor beta chains from one sample in a study of vaccination and CD4 T cells after COVID-19. Their antigens are not known. MiXCR was run by TCRdb on the PCR reads, yielding one entry per CDR3 protein. Here the sample spans about 11,000 distinct CDR3 sequences, roughly 40% being singletons. The sample was CD4+ T cells from blood, cultured in vitro. These receptors came from a human donor in good health. The CDR3 runs from the conserved cysteine through the conserved F or W.

j_call v_call cdr3_aa
TRBJ2-7 TRBV20-1 CSARDRLRLSEQYF
TRBJ2-5 TRBV7-7 CASSLGTGVMETQYF
TRBJ2-3 TRBV18 CASTAIAGVADTQYF
TRBJ2-1 TRBV4-3 CASSLFRGNEQFF
TRBJ1-5 TRBV18 CASSGTGAANQPQHF
TRBJ2-7 TRBV19 CASNLRPGGSVYEQYF
TRBJ2-1 TRBV20-1 CSGGGRSNEQFF
TRBJ2-3 TRBV6-1 CASSEQAPWYTQYF
TRBJ1-5 TRBV20-1 CSARDYGIGGQPQHF
TRBJ2-3 TRBV7-2 CASSLVASGSVGTDTQYF
TRBJ2-7 TRBV11-2 CASSFRERAAYEQYF
TRBJ1-3 TRBV7-9 CASSTTKGSGNTIYF
TRBJ2-1 TRBV6-4 CASHLTSGPYNEQFF
TRBJ1-2 TRBV29-1 CSVEGIGADYYGYTF
TRBJ1-1 TRBV19 CASSTDGSVGEAFF
TRBJ1-1 TRBV4-3 CASSPDRGLRNTEAFF
TRBJ1-5 TRBV2 CASSEALQSQHF
TRBJ2-7 TRBV7-9 CASSLAGDRVRYEQYF
TRBJ1-1 TRBV19 CASRPLRENTEAFF
TRBJ1-6 TRBV15 CATSRGSSYNSPLHF
TRBJ1-2 TRBV6-2/TRBV6-3 CASTTATGAHSNYGYTF
TRBJ2-2 TRBV20-1 CSASRGPEAGELFF
TRBJ1-2 TRBV7-2 CASRPGPEEGYTF
TRBJ2-1 TRBV6-2/TRBV6-3 CASRQAGYYNEQFF
TRBJ2-5 TRBV20-1 CSSVPSHKETQYF
TRBJ1-2 TRBV2 CASSEFGQVYGYTF
TRBJ2-2 TRBV7-2 CASSFTGRNTGELFF
TRBJ2-1 TRBV5-1 CASSLSPTTYNELFF
TRBJ2-5 TRBV7-9 CASSLGRDGTQYF
TRBJ1-1 TRBV20-1 CSASQGSLNTEAFF
TRBJ2-1 TRBV20-1 CSAQPTSPFYNEQFF
TRBJ1-1 TRBV20-1 CSARVGSTEAFF
TRBJ2-5 TRBV7-8 CASSLETGLGTQYF